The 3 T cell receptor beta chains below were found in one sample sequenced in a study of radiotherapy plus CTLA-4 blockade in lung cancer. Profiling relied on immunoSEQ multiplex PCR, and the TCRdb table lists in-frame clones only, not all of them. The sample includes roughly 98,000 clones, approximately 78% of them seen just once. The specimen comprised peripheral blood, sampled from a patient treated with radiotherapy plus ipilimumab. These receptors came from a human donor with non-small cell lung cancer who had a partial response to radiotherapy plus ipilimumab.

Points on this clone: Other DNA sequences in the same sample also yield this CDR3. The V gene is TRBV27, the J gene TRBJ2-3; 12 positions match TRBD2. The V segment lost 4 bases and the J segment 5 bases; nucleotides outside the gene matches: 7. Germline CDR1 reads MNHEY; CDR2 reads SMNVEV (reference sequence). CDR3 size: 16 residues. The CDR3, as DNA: TGTGCCAGCAGTTCCCTAGCGGGAGGGCGAAGAGATACGCAGTATTTT. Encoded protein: CASSSLAGGRRDTQYF.

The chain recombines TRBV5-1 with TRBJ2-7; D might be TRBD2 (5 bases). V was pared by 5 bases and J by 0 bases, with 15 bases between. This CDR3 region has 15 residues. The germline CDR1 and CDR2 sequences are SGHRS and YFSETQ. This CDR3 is CASSPITGNSYEQYF. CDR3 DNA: TGCGCCAGCAGTCCAATAACCGGGAACTCCTACGAGCAGTACTTC. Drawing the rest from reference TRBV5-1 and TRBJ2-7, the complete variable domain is KAGVTQTPRYLIKTRGQQVTLSCSPISGHRSVSWYQQTPGQGLQFLFEYFSETQRNKGNFPGRFSGRQFSNSRSEMNVSTLELGDSALYLCASSPITGNSYEQYFGPGTRLTVT.

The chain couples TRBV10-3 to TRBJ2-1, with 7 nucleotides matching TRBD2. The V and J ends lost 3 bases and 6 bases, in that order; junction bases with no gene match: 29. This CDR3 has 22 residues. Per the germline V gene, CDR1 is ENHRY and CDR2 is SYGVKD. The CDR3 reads CAISDPRVGQGSGSGFRNEQFF. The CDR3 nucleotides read TGTGCCATCAGTGACCCGCGGGTGGGTCAGGGTAGCGGGTCGGGGTTTCGCAATGAGCAGTTCTTC.